This entry concerns a single TCR beta chain. Its cognate antigen is unknown. Amplified TCR beta CDR3 regions derived from RNA transcripts. The study used the HTBI primer set for a first-round RT-PCR of the TCR CDR3. One entry per CDR3 protein, called by TCRdb with MiXCR from the multiplex PCR reads. This sample has around 600,000 distinct CDR3 sequences, with 15% to 19% found just once. Patients aged 18 to 65 had newly diagnosed hyperthyroidism lasting under 2 months. PBMCs were sourced from less than 12 ml fresh peripheral blood. These data belong to a study of T cells in Graves' hyperthyroidism and ophthalmopathy. Study-wide findings and caveats: The model predicted ophthalmopathy a median approximately 6 months before onset. By a 13 V-J model, ophthalmopathy was set apart from stable hyperthyroidism.

The CDR3 loop spans 20 amino acids. In germline, CDR1 is DFQATT, CDR2 SNEGSKA (reference sequence). V dropped 3 bases and J dropped 5; count of bases not matched to a gene: 23. The rearrangement links TRBV20-1 to TRBJ2-5, with TRBD2 matching over 11 bases. The sequenced sample was blood. The receptor was derived from a woman aged 25 to 39 with Graves' hyperthyroidism. CDR3 DNA: TGCAGTGCTAGTTTGCTGGGCGGTGGCACTAGCGGGAGCGTGGGGGAGACCCAGTACTTC. This translates into CSASLLGGGTSGSVGETQYF.